These 15 T cell receptor beta chains were all obtained from the same sample, sequenced in a study of blood T cell repertoires in COVID-19. The table came from immunoSEQ multiplex PCR; TCRdb's copy has only in-frame clones and leaves some out. The sample holds around 340,000 clones, about 88% seen once. The sequencing sample was made of PBMCs or T cells enriched from blood (not recorded which). Every receptor here comes from a woman aged 25 to 39 who had been exposed to COVID-19.

J is TRBJ2-7 and V is TRBV9; weak D call: TRBD1 (5 bases). Trimming removed 4 bases at V and 2 bases at J, with 13 bases between. Looked up from germline, CDR1 is SGDLS and CDR2 is YYNGEE. The CDR3 covers 14 residues. The DNA of the CDR3 is TGTGCCAGCAGCCAAAGAGCAGGGACCTACGAGCAGTACTTC. It translates to CASSQRAGTYEQYF.

The chain employs TRBV28 and TRBJ2-3; 9 positions match TRBD2. V lost 7 bases and J lost 3; bases outside the gene matches: 20. Germline assignment: CDR1 MDHEN and CDR2 SYDVKM. The CDR3 is 19 residues long. The CDR3 protein is CASTPGGLAGFLVTDTQYF. The CDR3 region has the DNA TGTGCCAGCACCCCAGGTGGGCTAGCGGGATTTCTCGTTACAGATACGCAGTATTTT.

This clone was detected only once. The CDR3 DNA follows: TGTGCCAGCAGCCAGGGCGGGGTCTTCTACGAGCAGTACTTC. Translated, it gives CASSQGGVFYEQYF. The rearrangement links TRBV3-1 (or the pseudogene TRBV3-2) to TRBJ2-7; maybe TRBD2 (6 bases). Germline lookup yields CDR1 LGHDT and CDR2 YNNKEL (reference sequence). Trimming shortened V by 3 bases and J by 3 bases, and 12 bases separated the two germline ends. The CDR3 consists of 14 residues.

V is TRBV2 and J is TRBJ1-1; D is unresolved. Deletions cut 3 bases from V and 4 bases from J, with 12 bases between. Germline assignment: CDR1 SNHLY and CDR2 FYNNEI. This CDR3 region has 14 residues. CDR3 coding DNA: TGTGCCAGCAGTGACCAGTCAGAAGTCACTGAAGCTTTCTTT. As protein: CASSDQSEVTEAFF. Full variable domain (missing parts from reference TRBV2 and TRBJ1-1): EPEVTQTPSHQVTQMGQEVILRCVPISNHLYFYWYRQILGQKVEFLVSFYNNEISEKSEIFDDQFSVERPDGSNFTLKIRSTKLEDSAMYFCASSDQSEVTEAFFGQGTRLTVV.

This chain joins TRBV19 and TRBJ2-3, with TRBD2 matching over 12 bases. Germline trimming cut 9 bases from V and 5 bases from J; bases unmatched to any gene: 6. CDR1 LNHDA and CDR2 SQIVND come from the germline V gene (reference sequence). CDR3 length: 14 residues. CDR3 amino acids: CASRTSGIGDTQYF. DNA of the CDR3: TGTGCCAGCAGGACTAGCGGGATAGGAGATACGCAGTATTTT.

The chain is built from TRBV19 and TRBJ1-5, with D tentatively TRBD1 (6 bases). V lost 7 bases to trimming and J lost 6 bases, with 19 bases between them. The CDR3 has 15 residues. Germline V gives CDR1 LNHDA, CDR2 SQIVND (reference sequence). CDR3 region: CASIPVQGRGQPQHF. The CDR3 nucleotides are TGTGCCAGTATCCCGGTGCAGGGGAGAGGTCAGCCCCAGCATTTT.

The chain is built from TRBV7-9 and TRBJ2-1, with 10 bases that match TRBD2. V shed 7 bases and J 2 bases; nucleotides not matched to a gene: 5. The CDR3 is made up of 15 amino acids. Germline assignment: CDR1 SEHNR and CDR2 FQNEAQ (reference sequence). The CDR3 sequence: CASNRAGGPYNEQFF. CDR3 bases: TGTGCCAGCAACCGAGCGGGAGGGCCCTACAATGAGCAGTTCTTC. The full variable domain, in which reference TRBV7-9 and TRBJ2-1 provide the parts outside the CDR3, is DTGVSQNPRHKITKRGQNVTFRCDPISEHNRLYWYRQTLGQGPEFLTYFQNEAQLEKSRLLSDRFSAERPKGSFSTLEIQRTEQGDSAMYLCASNRAGGPYNEQFFGPGTRLTVL.

J is TRBJ1-1 and V is TRBV5-1; no reliable D call. In germline, CDR1 is SGHRS, CDR2 YFSETQ. This CDR3 is built from 12 residues. V lost 0 bases and J lost 3, with 3 bases in between. The CDR3, as DNA: TGCGCCAGCAGCTTGGCCGACACTGAAGCTTTCTTT. Its translation: CASSLADTEAFF.

The sample holds one count of this clone. The chain's CDR3 is CAILGSGQGADTQYF. In DNA, the CDR3 is TGTGCCATCCTGGGGTCAGGACAGGGGGCAGATACGCAGTATTTT. This chain links TRBV2 with TRBJ2-3; 10 positions match TRBD1. From germline, CDR1 is SNHLY and CDR2 FYNNEI. The V gene end was trimmed by 10 bases and the J gene end by 4 bases; junction bases not matched to a gene: 11. The CDR3 length is 15 residues.

The rearrangement links TRBV19 to TRBJ2-7; D is possibly TRBD1 (6 bases). The CDR3 runs to 14 residues. CDR1 and CDR2 from the germline V gene are LNHDA and SQIVND (reference sequence). Between the trimmed V and J ends, which lost 4 bases and 3 bases, there was a span of 13 bases. This chain's CDR3 is CASSTNRVNYEQYF. CDR3 sequence (DNA): TGTGCCAGTAGTACGAACAGGGTCAACTACGAGCAGTACTTC. The whole variable domain, remainder taken from reference TRBV19 and TRBJ2-7, is DGGITQSPKYLFRKEGQNVTLSCEQNLNHDAMYWYRQDPGQGLRLIYYSQIVNDFQKGDIAEGYSVSREKKESFPLTVTSAQKNPTAFYLCASSTNRVNYEQYFGPGTRLTVT.

J is TRBJ1-2 and V is TRBV12-3 or TRBV12-4; TRBD1 is a possible D gene (6 bases). The germline V and J ends were trimmed by 8 bases and 7 bases, with 17 bases remaining between them. This CDR3 is built from 13 residues. CDR3 in DNA: TGTGCCAGCCGATTAAGGCAGGGGACTGGCTACACCTTC. Protein sequence: CASRLRQGTGYTF.

The chain carries TRBV5-4 and TRBJ2-2; 7 positions agree with TRBD2. The J segment lost 5 bases and the V segment lost 2 bases, leaving 3 bases of the junction unmatched. CDR1 is SGHNT, CDR2 YYREEE, per germline (reference sequence). The CDR3 has 14 residues. DNA of the CDR3: TGTGCCAGCAGCTTTGGGGGAGGGACCGGGGAGCTGTTTTTT. Its protein is CASSFGGGTGELFF. Drawing the rest from reference TRBV5-4 and TRBJ2-2, the complete variable domain is ETGVTQSPTHLIKTRGQQVTLRCSSQSGHNTVSWYQQALGQGPQFIFQYYREEENGRGNFPPRFSGLQFPNYSSELNVNALELDDSALYLCASSFGGGTGELFFGEGSRLTVL.

The table lists this clone with a count of one. The V and J genes are TRBV6-5 and TRBJ2-7; D remains ambiguous. From germline, CDR1 is MNHEY and CDR2 SVGAGI. V shed 7 bases and J shed 6 bases, with 10 bases lying between them. This CDR3 spans 11 amino acids. CDR3 residues: CASNRVGEQYF. DNA for the CDR3: TGTGCCAGCAACCGGGTGGGCGAGCAGTACTTC.

The chain employs TRBV28 and TRBJ1-6, with D tentatively TRBD1 (5 bases). Deletions cut 6 bases from V and 7 bases from J, with 10 bases between. This CDR3 has 13 residues. Germline V CDR1 and CDR2: MDHEN, SYDVKM. The CDR3 nucleotides are TGTGCCAGCAGGAAGGGGCGGAATTCACCCCTCCACTTT. Its protein is CASRKGRNSPLHF.

The V and J genes are TRBV3-1 (or the pseudogene TRBV3-2) and TRBJ2-7, with 10 bases that match TRBD1. Germline values: CDR1 LGHDT, CDR2 YNNKEL (reference sequence). Losses at the gene ends were 0 bases for V and 6 bases for J; bases not matched to a gene: 2. The CDR3 length is 14 residues. The CDR3 reads CASSQDRDRGEQYF. The CDR3 nucleotides are TGTGCCAGCAGCCAAGATCGGGACAGGGGCGAGCAGTACTTC.